This T cell receptor (beta chain) was identified in a study of blood T cell repertoires in COVID-19. Whole-study context: Both acute and convalescent COVID-19 samples were obtained from the United States, Italy and Spain.

Trimming took off 2 bases at V and 4 bases at J, with 8 bases between the two ends. Germline CDR1 and CDR2: ENHRY and SYGVKD. The CDR3 extends over 13 amino acids. Methods used by the authors: Amplification of reference gene primers was used by the study to estimate nucleated cell counts. The method was immunoSEQ multiplex PCR; TCRdb's version includes in-frame clones alone and lacks a portion of them. Clone size and V and J calls were adopted from that table, with D and trimming inferred from the DNA. The sample has 200,000 to 250,000 clones; around nine tenths are singletons. Of note for this clone: In the same sample, other DNA sequences code for this CDR3.

The V call is TRBV10-3, the J call TRBJ1-2; a possible D gene is TRBD1 (5 bases). Sequencing was performed on peripheral blood. The clonotype originates from a man in his fifties or sixties with acute or convalescent COVID-19. CDR3 DNA: TGTGCCATCAGTGAGGGCGGGGGCTATGGCTACACCTTC. Residues: CAISEGGGYGYTF.